Reported below is one T cell receptor beta chain. As yet, its antigen is unknown. Clones were sequenced by immunoSEQ multiplex PCR, and TCRdb holds only the in-frame ones, with some missing. Of 73,000 or so clones detected, 88% appear once; the ten largest clones hold about a fifth. The source of the sample is a study of T cell responses to AZD1222 COVID-19 vaccine. General observations from the study: Spike regions recognized by vaccine-associated CD4 TCRs spanned the protein, led by 160-218 and 743-854.

Trimming pared 6 bases from V and 2 bases from J, leaving 20 bases between. The germline gives CDR1 SGHAT, CDR2 FQDESV (reference sequence). The CDR3 totals 16 residues. The source of this sequence is an adult in good health. Source: peripheral blood, taken on day 0 of AZD1222 vaccination. The J gene is TRBJ2-7, the V gene TRBV11-1; D not resolved. The CDR3 DNA reads as TGTGCCAGCAGATCTTTGACGGGTGTCGGAACCTACGAGCAGTACTTC. This translates into CASRSLTGVGTYEQYF.